This TCR beta chain derives from a study of identical twins. Broader study findings: While abundant cord blood beta clonotypes carried fewer insertions, memory repertoires showed no such pattern. Potential partial confounding of zero-insertion analyses by invariant MAIT and iNKT cells was noted. Alpha sequences out of frame and shared by twins had excess low generation probability.

TCRdb reprocessed the 5' RACE reads with MiXCR, giving one entry per CDR3 protein. The table records under 1 million distinct CDR3 sequences, roughly 12% of them present only once. The junction had 11 bases not matched to a gene; V was cut back by 0 bases and J by 1 base. The CDR3 contains 18 residues. Germline CDR1 and CDR2: LGHDT and YNNKEL (reference sequence). This clonotype was counted many times. Its antigen is currently unknown. In addition, the sample was reused for a study of yellow fever vaccine responses in identical twins.

The source of this sequence is a young woman in good health. This chain links TRBV3-1 with TRBJ2-5; TRBD2 aligns across 7 bases. The sample was PBMCs. The CDR3 DNA reads as TGTGCCAGCAGCCAAGATCTAGGGCTAGCGGACTTCCAAGAGACCCAGTACTTC. Encoded protein: CASSQDLGLADFQETQYF.